This entry is about one TCR beta chain. The CDR3 contains 15 residues. Germline loops: CDR1 MNHEY, CDR2 SMNVEV (reference sequence). Losses at the gene ends were 6 bases for V and 7 bases for J; bases not matched to a gene: 10. This sample stems from a study of blood T cell repertoires in COVID-19. Study information: Acute and convalescent COVID-19 specimens originated in the United States, Italy and Spain.

TCRdb keeps only in-frame clones here, not all; method: immunoSEQ multiplex PCR. The profile shows roughly 260,000 clones, about nine tenths of them singletons. V usage is TRBV27 and J usage is TRBJ2-1; 9 bases map to TRBD2. The sample comprised peripheral blood. This clonotype was sampled from a woman aged 50 to 60 who had recovered from COVID-19. CDR3 amino acids: CASRGLAGGENEQFF. CDR3 bases: TGTGCCAGCAGGGGACTAGCCGGGGGGGAAAATGAGCAGTTCTTC.